This TCR beta chain was observed in a study of Ad26.COV2.S vaccination and SARS-CoV-2 variants. The CDR3 contains 15 residues. Germline trimming cut 3 bases from V and 6 bases from J; bases unmatched to any gene: 5. Germline assignment: CDR1 KGHSH and CDR2 LQKENI. Data came from immunoSEQ multiplex PCR; TCRdb stores just in-frame clones and leaves some out. The sample consists of 320,000 or so clones, roughly 90% of them appearing once. The sample's treatment: over 15 received Ad26.COV2.S at low or high dose, single or two shots; several received placebo; per-sample allocation not given. Day 63 after the first injection of vaccine or placebo was the sampling time.

This sequence joins TRBV18 and TRBJ2-3; 11 nucleotides line up with TRBD1. The source material was peripheral blood, sampled in a trial of Ad26.COV2.S vaccine versus placebo. This TCR derives from a person aged 18-60 years who received the Ad26.COV2.S COVID-19 vaccine or a placebo. CDR3 sequence (DNA): TGTGCCAGCTCACCGGGACAGGGGGGTTTGGATACGCAGTATTTT. Protein product: CASSPGQGGLDTQYF.